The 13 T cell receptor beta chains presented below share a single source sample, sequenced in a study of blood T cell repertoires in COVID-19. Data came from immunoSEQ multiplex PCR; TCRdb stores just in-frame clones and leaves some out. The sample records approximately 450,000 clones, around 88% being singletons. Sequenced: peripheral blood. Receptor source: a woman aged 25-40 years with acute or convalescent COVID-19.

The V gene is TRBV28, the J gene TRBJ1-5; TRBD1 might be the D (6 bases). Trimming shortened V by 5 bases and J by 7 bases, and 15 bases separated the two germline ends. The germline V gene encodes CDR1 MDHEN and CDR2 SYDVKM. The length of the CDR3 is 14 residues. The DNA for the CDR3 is TGTGCCAGCAGTCTAAACGACAGGAGCCAGCCCCAGCATTTT. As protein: CASSLNDRSQPQHF.

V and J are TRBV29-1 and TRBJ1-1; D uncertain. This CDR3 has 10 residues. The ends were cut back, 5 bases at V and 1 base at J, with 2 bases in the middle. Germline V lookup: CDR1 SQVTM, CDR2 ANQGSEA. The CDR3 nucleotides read TGCAGCGTTCGGAACACTGAAGCTTTCTTT. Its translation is CSVRNTEAFF. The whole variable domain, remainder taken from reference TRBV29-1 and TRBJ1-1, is SAVISQKPSRDICQRGTSLTIQCQVDSQVTMMFWYRQQPGQSLTLIATANQGSEATYESGFVIDKFPISRPNLTFSTLTVSNMSPEDSSIYLCSVRNTEAFFGQGTRLTVV.

The CDR3 loop reads CASSSRDRYNEQFF. The CDR3 nucleotides read TGTGCCAGCAGCTCTCGGGACAGGTACAATGAGCAGTTCTTC. The chain couples TRBV7-9 to TRBJ2-1; 8 nucleotides agree with TRBD1. The ends lost 4 bases at V and 4 bases at J; junction bases unmatched: 3. Germline V gene data show CDR1 as SEHNR and CDR2 as FQNEAQ (reference sequence). The CDR3 is 14 amino acids.

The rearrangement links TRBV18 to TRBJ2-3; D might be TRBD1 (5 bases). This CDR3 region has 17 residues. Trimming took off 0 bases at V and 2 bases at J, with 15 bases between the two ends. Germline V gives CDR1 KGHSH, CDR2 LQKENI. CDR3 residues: CASSPPREIYFTDTQYF. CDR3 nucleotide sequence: TGTGCCAGCTCACCACCCAGGGAAATCTATTTCACAGATACGCAGTATTTT.

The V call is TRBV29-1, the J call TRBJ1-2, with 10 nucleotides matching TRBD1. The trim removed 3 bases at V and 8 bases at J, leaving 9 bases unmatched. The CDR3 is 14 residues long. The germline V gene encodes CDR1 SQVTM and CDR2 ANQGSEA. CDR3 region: CSVDEWDRGGGYTF. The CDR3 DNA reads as TGCAGCGTTGACGAGTGGGACAGGGGAGGAGGCTACACCTTC.

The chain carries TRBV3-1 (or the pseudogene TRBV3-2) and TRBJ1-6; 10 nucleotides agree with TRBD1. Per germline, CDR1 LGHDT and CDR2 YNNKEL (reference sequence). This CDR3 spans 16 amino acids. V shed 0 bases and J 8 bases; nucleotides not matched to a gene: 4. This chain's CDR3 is CASSQDSGTGDSPLHF. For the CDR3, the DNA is TGTGCCAGCAGCCAAGATTCAGGGACAGGGGATTCACCCCTCCACTTT.

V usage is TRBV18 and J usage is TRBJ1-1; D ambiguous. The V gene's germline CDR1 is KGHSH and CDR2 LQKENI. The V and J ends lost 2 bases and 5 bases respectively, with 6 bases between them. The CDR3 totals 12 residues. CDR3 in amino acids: CASSPAGTEAFF. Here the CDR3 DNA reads TGTGCCAGCTCACCAGCGGGGACTGAAGCTTTCTTT.

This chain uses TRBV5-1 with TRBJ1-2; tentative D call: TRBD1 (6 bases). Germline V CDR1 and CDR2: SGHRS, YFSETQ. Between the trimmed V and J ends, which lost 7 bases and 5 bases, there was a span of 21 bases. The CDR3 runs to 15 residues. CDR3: CASGADRLLGYGYTF. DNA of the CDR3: TGCGCCAGCGGGGCGGACAGACTTTTAGGATATGGCTACACCTTC.

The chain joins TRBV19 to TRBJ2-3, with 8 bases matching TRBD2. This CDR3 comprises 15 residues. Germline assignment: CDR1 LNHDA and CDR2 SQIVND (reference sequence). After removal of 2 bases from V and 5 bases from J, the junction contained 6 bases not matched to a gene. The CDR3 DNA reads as TGTGCCAGTAGTATATCGTCTAGCGGGTTAGATACGCAGTATTTT. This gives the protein CASSISSSGLDTQYF. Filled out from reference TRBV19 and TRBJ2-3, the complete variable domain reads DGGITQSPKYLFRKEGQNVTLSCEQNLNHDAMYWYRQDPGQGLRLIYYSQIVNDFQKGDIAEGYSVSREKKESFPLTVTSAQKNPTAFYLCASSISSSGLDTQYFGPGTRLTVL.

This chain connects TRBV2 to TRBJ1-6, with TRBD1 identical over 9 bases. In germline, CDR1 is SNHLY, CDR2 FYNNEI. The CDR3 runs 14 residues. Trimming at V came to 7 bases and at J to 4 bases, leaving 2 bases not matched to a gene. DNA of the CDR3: TGTGCCAGCACGACAGGGGGTTATAATTCACCCCTCCACTTT. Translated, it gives CASTTGGYNSPLHF.

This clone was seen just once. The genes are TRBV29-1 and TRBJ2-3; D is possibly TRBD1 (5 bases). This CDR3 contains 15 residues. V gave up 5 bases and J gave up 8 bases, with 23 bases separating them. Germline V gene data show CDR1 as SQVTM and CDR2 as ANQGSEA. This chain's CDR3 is CSVSRWDQGPSTQYF. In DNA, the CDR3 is TGCAGCGTTTCCCGGTGGGATCAGGGTCCCAGTACGCAGTATTTT.

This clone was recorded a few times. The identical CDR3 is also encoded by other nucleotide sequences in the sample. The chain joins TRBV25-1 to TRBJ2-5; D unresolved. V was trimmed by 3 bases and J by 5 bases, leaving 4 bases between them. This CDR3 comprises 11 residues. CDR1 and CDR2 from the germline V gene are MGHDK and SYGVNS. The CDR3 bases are TGTGCCAGCAGTGATCGGGAGACCCAGTACTTC. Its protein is CASSDRETQYF.

The CDR3, as DNA: TGTGCCAGCAGTTACATGGCCGGGGTGAATCAGCCCCAGCATTTT. As protein: CASSYMAGVNQPQHF. The chain is built from TRBV6-5 and TRBJ1-5; unclear D gene. This CDR3 is built from 15 residues. The V and J ends lost 2 bases and 4 bases respectively, with 12 bases between them. From germline, CDR1 is MNHEY and CDR2 SVGAGI.